This T cell receptor beta chain was retrieved from a study of T cell changes during pregnancy in multiple sclerosis. This clone was seen once. Germline lookup yields CDR1 MGHRA and CDR2 YSYEKL. The V gene end was trimmed by 3 bases and the J gene end by 3 bases; junction bases not matched to a gene: 18. The CDR3 totals 21 residues. Clones were read by immunoSEQ multiplex PCR, and TCRdb kept only the in-frame ones, dropping some. The sample contains approximately 83,000 clones, approximately 95% of which appear only once. The sequence derives from a female donor with multiple sclerosis, enrolled in a pregnancy study. The rearrangement uses TRBV4-1 and TRBJ1-3, with 12 nucleotides matching TRBD1. This sample comprised peripheral blood, obtained in the first trimester of pregnancy. This CDR3 reads CASSHGALAGTGGFYGNTIYF. The CDR3 DNA is TGCGCCAGCAGCCATGGAGCTCTCGCCGGGACAGGGGGCTTTTATGGAAACACCATATATTTT.